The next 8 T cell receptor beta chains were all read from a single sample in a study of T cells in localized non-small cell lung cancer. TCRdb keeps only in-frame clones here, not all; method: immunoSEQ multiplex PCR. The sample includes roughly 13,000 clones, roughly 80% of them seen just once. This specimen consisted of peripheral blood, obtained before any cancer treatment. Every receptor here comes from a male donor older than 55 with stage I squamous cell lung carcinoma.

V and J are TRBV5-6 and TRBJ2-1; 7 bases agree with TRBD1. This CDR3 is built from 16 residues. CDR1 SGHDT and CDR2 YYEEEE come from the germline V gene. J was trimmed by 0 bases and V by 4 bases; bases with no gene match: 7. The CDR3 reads CASSLYDRASYNEQFF. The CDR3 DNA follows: TGTGCCAGCAGCCTATATGACAGGGCCTCCTACAATGAGCAGTTCTTC.

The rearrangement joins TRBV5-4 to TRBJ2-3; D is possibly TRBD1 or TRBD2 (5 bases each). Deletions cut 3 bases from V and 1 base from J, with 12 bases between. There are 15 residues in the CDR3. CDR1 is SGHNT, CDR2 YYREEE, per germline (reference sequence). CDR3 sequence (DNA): TGTGCCAGCAGCTCCGAGTTGGGGGGCACAGATACGCAGTATTTT. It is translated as CASSSELGGTDTQYF.

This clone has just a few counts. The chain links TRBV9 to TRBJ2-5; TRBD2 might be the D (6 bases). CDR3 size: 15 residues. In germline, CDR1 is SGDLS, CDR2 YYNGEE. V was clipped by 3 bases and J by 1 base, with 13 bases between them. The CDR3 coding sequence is TGTGCCAGCAGCGGAGTAGTGGGGGGCCAAGAGACCCAGTACTTC. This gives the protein CASSGVVGGQETQYF.

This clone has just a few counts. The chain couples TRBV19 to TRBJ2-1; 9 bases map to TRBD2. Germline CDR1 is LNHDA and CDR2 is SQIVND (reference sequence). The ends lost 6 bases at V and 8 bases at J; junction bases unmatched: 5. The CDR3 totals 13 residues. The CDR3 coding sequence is TGTGCCAGTAGAGAGGGACTAGCCTATGAGCAGTTCTTC. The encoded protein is CASREGLAYEQFF.

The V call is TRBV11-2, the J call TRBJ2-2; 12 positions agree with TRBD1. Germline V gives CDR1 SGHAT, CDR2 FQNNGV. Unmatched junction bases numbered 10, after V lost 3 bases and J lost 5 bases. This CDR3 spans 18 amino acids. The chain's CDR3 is CASSLGQGASMSTGELFF. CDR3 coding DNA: TGTGCCAGCAGCTTGGGACAGGGGGCTTCGATGTCAACCGGGGAGCTGTTTTTT.

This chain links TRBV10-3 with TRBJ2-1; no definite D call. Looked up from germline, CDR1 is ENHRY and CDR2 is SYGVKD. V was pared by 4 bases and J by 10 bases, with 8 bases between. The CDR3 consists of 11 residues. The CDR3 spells CAISVAGEQFF. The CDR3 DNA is TGTGCCATCAGTGTTGCTGGAGAGCAGTTCTTC.

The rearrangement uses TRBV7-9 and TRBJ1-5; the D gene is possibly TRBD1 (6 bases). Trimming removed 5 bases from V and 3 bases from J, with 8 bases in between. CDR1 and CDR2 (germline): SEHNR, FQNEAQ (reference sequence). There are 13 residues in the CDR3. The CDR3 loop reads CASSPGDNQPQHF. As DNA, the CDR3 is TGTGCCAGCAGCCCAGGGGACAATCAGCCCCAGCATTTT.

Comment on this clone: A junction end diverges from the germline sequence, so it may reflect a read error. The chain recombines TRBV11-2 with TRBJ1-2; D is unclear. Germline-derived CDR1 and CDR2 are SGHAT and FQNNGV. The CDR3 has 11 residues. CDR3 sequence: CASSSAIPLLF. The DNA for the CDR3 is TGTGCCAGCAGCTCCGCGATCCCTCTTCTCTTC.